Each of the 20 T cell receptor beta chains below was sequenced from the same sample in a study of cytomegalovirus exposure and HLA in healthy donors (dated by TCRdb to about 2017). Library method: the immunoSEQ multiplex PCR assay. A mixture of 60 forward primers for TCR Vbeta segments and 13 reverse primers for TCR Jbeta segments was used in the multiplex PCR. Imported from immuneACCESS, the table was reduced by TCRdb to in-frame sequences with V and J called. These copies leave out some clones; in studies compared against another copy, an unresolved V gene accounts for under half, and the cause of the remainder is not known. This sample comprises about 250,000 clones, roughly two thirds of them detected only once. In total, the top ten clones hold roughly 2.4% of the sample. Source material: PBMCs. These receptors were collected from a female donor in good health and CMV-seronegative.

This rearrangement joins TRBV4-2 to TRBJ2-7; the match to TRBD2 covers 9 bases. The CDR3 is 14 residues long. CDR1 is LGHNA and CDR2 is YNFKEQ in the germline V gene. J was trimmed by 5 bases and V by 0 bases; bases with no gene match: 2. CDR3 sequence reads: CASSQDVAGDEQYF. In DNA form, the CDR3 reads TGTGCCAGCAGCCAAGACGTAGCGGGAGACGAGCAGTACTTC.

This rearrangement joins TRBV10-1 to TRBJ2-7, with D perhaps matching TRBD1 (6 bases). The germline CDR1 and CDR2 sequences are WNHNN and SYGVQD (reference sequence). The CDR3 contains 14 residues. V lost 3 bases and J lost 3, with 12 bases in between. In DNA, the CDR3 is TGCGCCAGCAGTGATTCAGGGGCCGTCTACGAGCAGTACTTC. Amino acids: CASSDSGAVYEQYF.

CDR3: CSVSGSQGNEQFF. The CDR3 DNA reads TGCAGCGTTTCCGGATCACAGGGCAATGAGCAGTTCTTC. J is TRBJ2-1 and V is TRBV29-1, with D maybe TRBD1 (6 bases). This CDR3 spans 13 amino acids. Trimming took off 5 bases at V and 6 bases at J, with 14 bases between the two ends. Germline-derived CDR1 and CDR2 are SQVTM and ANQGSEA.

The chain employs TRBV10-3 and TRBJ2-1; 13 positions agree with TRBD2. The CDR3 totals 14 residues. Germline assignment: CDR1 ENHRY and CDR2 SYGVKD. The V gene end was trimmed by 7 bases and the J gene end by 13 bases; junction bases not matched to a gene: 10. In nucleotides, the CDR3 is TGTGCCATCAAAGGAGGGACTAGCGGGATCTATCAGTTCTTC. It codes for CAIKGGTSGIYQFF.

The chain carries TRBV9 and TRBJ2-7; D is perhaps TRBD2 (6 bases). In germline, CDR1 is SGDLS, CDR2 YYNGEE. This CDR3 contains 14 residues. Trimming pared 3 bases from V and 0 bases from J, leaving 10 bases between. The CDR3 bases are TGTGCCAGCAGCGAGACGGGACTCTCCTACGAGCAGTACTTC. This translates into CASSETGLSYEQYF.

This clone was counted a single time. The V call is TRBV5-1, the J call TRBJ2-7; D may be TRBD2 (6 bases). This CDR3 spans 18 amino acids. Trimming pared 0 bases from V and 7 bases from J, leaving 26 bases between. Germline lookup yields CDR1 SGHRS and CDR2 YFSETQ. In nucleotides, the CDR3 is TGCGCCAGCAGCTTGGGGGCAGGCCGGGGACTTAGCCTACCTGAGCAGTACTTC. Translation: CASSLGAGRGLSLPEQYF.

V gene TRBV4-1 combines with J gene TRBJ1-5, with TRBD1 matching over 7 bases. The CDR3 extends over 16 amino acids. V was clipped by 1 base and J by 1 base; unmatched bases: 4. Per germline, CDR1 MGHRA and CDR2 YSYEKL. The CDR3 coding sequence is TGCGCCAGCAGCCAAGGCCAACAGGGGAGCAATCAGCCCCAGCATTTT. It specifies CASSQGQQGSNQPQHF.

This chain joins TRBV15 and TRBJ1-4; unclear D gene. V was pared by 5 bases and J by 7 bases, with 14 bases between. The germline CDR1 and CDR2 sequences are LNHNV and YYDKDF (reference sequence). CDR3 size: 14 residues. CDR3 DNA: TGTGCCACCAGCCGCCCGGCGTCGGGTGAAAAACTGTTTTTT. It yields the protein CATSRPASGEKLFF. The full variable domain, with the rest looked up from reference TRBV15 and TRBJ1-4, is DAMVIQNPRYQVTQFGKPVTLSCSQTLNHNVMYWYQQKSSQAPKLLFHYYDKDFNNEADTPDNFQSRRPNTSFCFLDIRSPGLGDTAMYLCATSRPASGEKLFFGSGTQLSVL.

The CDR3 region has the DNA TGTGCCAGCAGCCAAGATTTGGGGAGACTCTACGAGCAGTACTTC. Encoded protein: CASSQDLGRLYEQYF. The chain recombines TRBV4-2 with TRBJ2-7, with a weak D call TRBD2 (5 bases). Trimming pared 0 bases from V and 3 bases from J, leaving 12 bases between. Germline-derived CDR1 and CDR2 are LGHNA and YNFKEQ. This CDR3 has 15 residues.

The chain has TRBV7-2 and TRBJ2-7, with D possibly being TRBD1 (5 bases). The CDR3 covers 14 residues. V lost 5 bases, J lost 0 bases, and 11 bases lay in between. Germline loops: CDR1 SGHTA, CDR2 FQGNSA. Here the CDR3 reads CASSPQGLSYEQYF. CDR3 nucleotide sequence: TGTGCCAGCAGCCCTCAGGGCCTCTCCTACGAGCAGTACTTC. Full variable domain (remainder filled in from reference TRBV7-2 and TRBJ2-7): GAGVSQSPSNKVTEKGKDVELRCDPISGHTALYWYRQSLGQGLEFLIYFQGNSAPDKSGLPSDRFSAERTGGSVSTLTIQRTQQEDSAVYLCASSPQGLSYEQYFGPGTRLTVT.

CDR3 loop: CASSLGLAGREQYF. DNA for the CDR3: TGTGCCAGCAGTTTAGGACTAGCGGGTCGCGAGCAGTACTTC. V is TRBV27 and J is TRBJ2-7; 11 nucleotides agree with TRBD2. Losses at the gene ends were 2 bases for V and 6 bases for J; bases not matched to a gene: 3. CDR3 length equals 14 residues. Germline V CDR1 and CDR2: MNHEY, SMNVEV (reference sequence).

This clone showed up just a few times. V is TRBV2 and J is TRBJ2-1, with 8 bases lining up with TRBD2. J lost 7 bases, V lost 1 base, and 3 bases had no gene match. Per the germline V gene, CDR1 is SNHLY and CDR2 is FYNNEI. CDR3 size: 14 residues. CDR3 amino acids: CASSEGLAPNEQFF. As DNA, the CDR3 is TGTGCCAGCAGTGAAGGACTAGCGCCTAATGAGCAGTTCTTC.

The chain has TRBV4-2 and TRBJ2-2, with 9 bases matching TRBD2. The CDR3 has 17 residues. V lost 0 bases to trimming and J lost 4 bases; unmatched junction nucleotides: 6. Germline V lookup: CDR1 LGHNA, CDR2 YNFKEQ. The CDR3 nucleotides read TGTGCCAGCAGCCAAGATAAGCTAGCGGGACTCACCGGGGAGCTGTTTTTT. Its protein product is CASSQDKLAGLTGELFF.

The chain recombines TRBV2 with TRBJ1-2; D might be TRBD1 (6 bases). This CDR3 is built from 10 residues. Germline loops: CDR1 SNHLY, CDR2 FYNNEI. Trimming removed 6 bases from V and 8 bases from J, with 7 bases in between. The CDR3 coding sequence is TGTGCCAGCAGGGGGGCAGGCTACACCTTC. Translated, it gives CASRGAGYTF.

The chain joins TRBV19 to TRBJ2-1; 9 nucleotides match TRBD2. CDR3 length: 14 amino acids. J was trimmed by 6 bases and V by 10 bases; bases with no gene match: 10. Germline-derived CDR1 and CDR2 are LNHDA and SQIVND (reference sequence). For the CDR3, the DNA is TGTGCCACCAAACCGGGACTAGCAGTCAATGAGCAGTTCTTC. As protein: CATKPGLAVNEQFF.

The chain joins TRBV30 to TRBJ1-6; no clear D. Germline V gene sequence: CDR1 GTSNPN, CDR2 SVGIG (reference sequence). With 1 base removed from V and 1 base from J, the gap between germline ends came to 17 bases. CDR3 length: 18 amino acids. CDR3 sequence: CAWSAPSGGLSYNSPLHF. The CDR3 DNA reads TGTGCCTGGAGTGCGCCTTCGGGCGGACTTTCCTATAATTCACCCCTCCACTTT.

The rearrangement links TRBV27 to TRBJ1-5, with a weak D call TRBD1 (5 bases). Between the trimmed V and J ends, which lost 5 bases and 4 bases, there was a span of 18 bases. The CDR3 has 16 residues. The germline V gene encodes CDR1 MNHEY and CDR2 SMNVEV (reference sequence). The CDR3 DNA reads TGTGCCAGCAGTCCCGACAAGAAGGGGCGGAATCAGCCCCAGCATTTT. Residues: CASSPDKKGRNQPQHF.

This chain uses TRBV29-1 with TRBJ2-7; 7 bases match TRBD2. Trimming cost V 7 bases and J 6 bases; bases outside gene matches: 12. The length of the CDR3 is 13 residues. CDR1 and CDR2 (germline): SQVTM, ANQGSEA. Here the CDR3 reads CSARRPGGSEQYF. The CDR3 bases are TGCAGCGCCCGAAGACCGGGAGGCAGCGAGCAGTACTTC.

A single count supports this clone. The J gene is TRBJ2-1, the V gene TRBV28; 10 nucleotides line up with TRBD2. This CDR3 comprises 14 residues. The ends lost 2 bases at V and 9 bases at J; junction bases unmatched: 4. Germline CDR1 reads MDHEN; CDR2 reads SYDVKM. Here the CDR3 reads CASSLEREGVEQFF. CDR3 nucleotides: TGTGCCAGCAGTTTAGAGCGGGAGGGGGTTGAGCAGTTCTTC.

This chain connects TRBV7-6 to TRBJ2-7, with 7 bases identical to TRBD2. Trimming at V came to 5 bases and at J to 5 bases, leaving 18 bases not matched to a gene. This CDR3 contains 17 residues. Germline CDR1 is SGHVS and CDR2 is FNYEAQ. CDR3 amino acids: CASSPYLLAEEPHEQYF. As DNA, the CDR3 is TGTGCCAGCAGCCCCTACCTCCTAGCGGAGGAGCCCCACGAGCAGTACTTC.